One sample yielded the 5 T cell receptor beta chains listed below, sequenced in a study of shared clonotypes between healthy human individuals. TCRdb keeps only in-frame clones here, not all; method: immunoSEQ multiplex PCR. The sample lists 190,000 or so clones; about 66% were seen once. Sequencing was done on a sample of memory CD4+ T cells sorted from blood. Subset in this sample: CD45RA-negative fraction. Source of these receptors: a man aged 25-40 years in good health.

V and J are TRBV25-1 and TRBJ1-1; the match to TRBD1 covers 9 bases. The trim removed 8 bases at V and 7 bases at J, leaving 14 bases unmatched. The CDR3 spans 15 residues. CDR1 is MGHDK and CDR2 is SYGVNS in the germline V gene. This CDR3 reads CASSVAGTGFFEAFF. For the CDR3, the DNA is TGTGCCAGCTCCGTGGCCGGGACAGGGTTTTTTGAAGCTTTCTTT.

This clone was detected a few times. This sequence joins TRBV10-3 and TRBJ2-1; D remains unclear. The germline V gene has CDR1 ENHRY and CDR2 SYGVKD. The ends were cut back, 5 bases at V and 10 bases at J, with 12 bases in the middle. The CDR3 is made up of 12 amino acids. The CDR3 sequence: CAISNAFREQFF. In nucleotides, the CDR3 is TGTGCCATCAGTAACGCGTTTCGGGAGCAGTTCTTC.

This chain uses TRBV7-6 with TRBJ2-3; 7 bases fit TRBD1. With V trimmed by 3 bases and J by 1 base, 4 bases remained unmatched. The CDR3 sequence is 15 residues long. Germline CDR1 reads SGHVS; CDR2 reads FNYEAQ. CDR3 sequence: CASSFRGQGTDTQYF. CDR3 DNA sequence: TGTGCCAGCAGCTTTCGTGGACAGGGCACAGATACGCAGTATTTT.

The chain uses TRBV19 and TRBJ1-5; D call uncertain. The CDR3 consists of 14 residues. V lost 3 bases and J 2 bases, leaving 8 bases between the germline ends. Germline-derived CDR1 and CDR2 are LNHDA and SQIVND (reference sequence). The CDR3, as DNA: TGTGCCAGTAGTATTGATGGAGGCAATCAGCCCCAGCATTTT. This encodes CASSIDGGNQPQHF.

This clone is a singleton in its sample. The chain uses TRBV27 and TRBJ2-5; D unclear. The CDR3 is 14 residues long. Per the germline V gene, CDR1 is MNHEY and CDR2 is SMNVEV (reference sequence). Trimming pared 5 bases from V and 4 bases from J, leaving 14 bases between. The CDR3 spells CASSPITASETQYF. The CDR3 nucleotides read TGTGCCAGCAGTCCCATAACCGCATCAGAGACCCAGTACTTC.